This T cell receptor (beta chain) was sequenced during a study of T cell changes during pregnancy in multiple sclerosis. Sequencing was performed with immunoSEQ multiplex PCR; in TCRdb, only in-frame clones are kept and a portion is missing. The sample includes about 61,000 clones, approximately 88% of them seen just once. V was pared by 4 bases and J by 7 bases, with 8 bases of the junction left unmatched. CDR1 is SGHRS, CDR2 YFSETQ, per germline. The CDR3 covers 15 residues. The specimen comprised peripheral blood, sampled in the first trimester of pregnancy. This TCR was recovered from a female donor with multiple sclerosis, enrolled in a pregnancy study. The chain links TRBV5-1 to TRBJ1-4; 9 nucleotides line up with TRBD1. The CDR3 loop is CASSPNRGRGEKLFF. CDR3 DNA: TGCGCCAGCAGCCCAAACAGGGGGCGCGGTGAAAAACTGTTTTTT. Full variable domain (remainder filled in from reference TRBV5-1 and TRBJ1-4): KAGVTQTPRYLIKTRGQQVTLSCSPISGHRSVSWYQQTPGQGLQFLFEYFSETQRNKGNFPGRFSGRQFSNSRSEMNVSTLELGDSALYLCASSPNRGRGEKLFFGSGTQLSVL.